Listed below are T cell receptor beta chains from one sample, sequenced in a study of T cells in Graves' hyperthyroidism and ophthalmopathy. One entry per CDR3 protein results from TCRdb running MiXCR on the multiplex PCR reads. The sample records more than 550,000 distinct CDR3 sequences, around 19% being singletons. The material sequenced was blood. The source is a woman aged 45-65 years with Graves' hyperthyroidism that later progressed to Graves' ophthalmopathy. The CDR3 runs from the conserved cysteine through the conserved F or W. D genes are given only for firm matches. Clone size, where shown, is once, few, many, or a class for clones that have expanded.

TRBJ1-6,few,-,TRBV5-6,TGTGCCAGCAGCTTGGTGGTGGGAAGGGGTAATTCACCCCTCCACTTT,CASSLVVGRGNSPLHF
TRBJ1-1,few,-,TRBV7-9,TGTGCCAGCAGCTTTCAGGGAGATGGCACTGAAGCTTTCTTT,CASSFQGDGTEAFF
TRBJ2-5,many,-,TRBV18,TGTGCCAGCTCACCACCTGACGGACTACCAACCGGAGAGACCCAGTACTTC,CASSPPDGLPTGETQYF
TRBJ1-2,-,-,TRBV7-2,TGTGCCAGCAGCTTAGATAGGGACGACTATGGCTACACCTTC,CASSLDRDDYGYTF
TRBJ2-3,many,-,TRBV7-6,TGTGCCAGCAGCTTATTTAGGACTGGCACAGATACGCAGTATTTT,CASSLFRTGTDTQYF
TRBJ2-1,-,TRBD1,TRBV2,TGTGCCAGCAGTGGAGACAGGGGGGCCTACAATGAGCAGTTCTTC,CASSGDRGAYNEQFF
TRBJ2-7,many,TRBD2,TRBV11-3,TGTGCCAGCAGCTTTAGCGGGGGGGACGAGCAGTACTTC,CASSFSGGDEQYF
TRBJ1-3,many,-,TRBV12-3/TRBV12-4,TGTGCCAGCAGTAACTTTGCGGGAAACACCATATATTTT,CASSNFAGNTIYF
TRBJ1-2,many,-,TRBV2,TGTGCCAGCACTCACCCCCCTGGGGGGGCCGCTTCAGCTGGCTACACCTTC,CASTHPPGGAASAGYTF
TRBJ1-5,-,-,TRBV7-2,TGTGCCAGCAGCTTAGTTAACAACAATCAGCCCCAGCATTTT,CASSLVNNNQPQHF
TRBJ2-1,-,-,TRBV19,TGTGCCAGTAGTATAGCAGGGGTGGAAGAGCAGTTCTTC,CASSIAGVEEQFF
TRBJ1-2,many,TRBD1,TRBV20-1,TGCAGTGCCATTCGACAGGGTTTATACTATGGCTACACCTTC,CSAIRQGLYYGYTF
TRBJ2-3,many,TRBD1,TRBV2,TGTGCCAGCAGTGCAGGGGACAGGGGACACACAGATACGCAGTATTTT,CASSAGDRGHTDTQYF
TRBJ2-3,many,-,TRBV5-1,TGCGCCAGCAGCTTGGCCTTTAACACAGATACGCAGTATTTT,CASSLAFNTDTQYF
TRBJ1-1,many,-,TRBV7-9,TGTGCCAGCAGCTTGGCCACAGGGTCGAACGAAGCTTTCTTT,CASSLATGSNEAFF
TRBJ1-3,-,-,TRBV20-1,TGCGGTGCTAGAGTGGCAAACACCATATATTTT,CGARVANTIYF
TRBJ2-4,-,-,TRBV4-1,TGCGCCAGCAGCCTCACCCTAGGGGAAAACATTCAGTACTTC,CASSLTLGENIQYF
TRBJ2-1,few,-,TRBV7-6,TGTGCCAGCAGCCTGGGAAACGCCCCTAACAATGAGCAGTTCTTC,CASSLGNAPNNEQFF
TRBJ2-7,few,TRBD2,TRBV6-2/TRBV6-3,TGTGCCAGCAGTTACTCAGAGGGACTAGCGGTCGAGCAGTACTTC,CASSYSEGLAVEQYF
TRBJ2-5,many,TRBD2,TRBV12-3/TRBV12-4,TGTGCCAGCAAAACTAGCGGGGGAGTAGAGACCCAGTACTTC,CASKTSGGVETQYF
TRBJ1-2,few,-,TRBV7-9,TGTGCCAGCAGCCGTGGGGGGAGTACTAACTATGGCTACACCTTC,CASSRGGSTNYGYTF
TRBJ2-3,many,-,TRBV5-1,TGCGCCAGCAGGAGGACCCCTGATGGGGATACGCAGTATTTT,CASRRTPDGDTQYF
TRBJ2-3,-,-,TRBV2,TGTGCCAGCAGTAGTGAGACAGATACGCAGTATTTT,CASSSETDTQYF
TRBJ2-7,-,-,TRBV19,TGTGCCAGTAGTGTGGGTTTGGGCAGGGGCTACGAGCAGTACTTC,CASSVGLGRGYEQYF
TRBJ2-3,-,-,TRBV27,TGTGCCAGCAGTTTAAGGGCAGCCACAGATACGCAGTATTTT,CASSLRAATDTQYF
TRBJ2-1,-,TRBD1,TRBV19,TGTGCCAGTAGTCCAGGCTCCGGGACAGGGGTGACCTACAATGAGCAGTTCTTC,CASSPGSGTGVTYNEQFF
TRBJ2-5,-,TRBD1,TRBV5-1,TGCGCCAGCAGCTTGTCGGGACAGTTACAAGAGACCCAGTACTTC,CASSLSGQLQETQYF
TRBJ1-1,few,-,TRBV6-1,TGTGCCAGCGGTGTTGGGCGGGCCACTGAAGCTTTCTTT,CASGVGRATEAFF
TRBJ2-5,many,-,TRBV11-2,TGTGCCAGCAGCTTTCCTAGCGTCCGTAGTGAGACCCAGTACTTC,CASSFPSVRSETQYF
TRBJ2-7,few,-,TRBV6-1,TGTGCCAGCAGACCCTTGGACCACTCCTACGAGCAGTACTTC,CASRPLDHSYEQYF
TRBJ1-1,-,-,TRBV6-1,TGTGCCAGCAGAGCAGGGCAGGTTAACACTGAAGCTTTCTTT,CASRAGQVNTEAFF
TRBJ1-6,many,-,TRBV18,TGTGCCAGCTCACCGGCCGGGAAAGGGAATTCACCCCTCCACTTT,CASSPAGKGNSPLHF
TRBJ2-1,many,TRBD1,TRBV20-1,TGCAGTGCTAGCTGGGACAGGGGGCCTACCTACAATGAGCAGTTCTTC,CSASWDRGPTYNEQFF
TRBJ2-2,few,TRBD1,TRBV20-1,TGCAGTGCCGACGAGGGACAGGGGGGGATTACGTTTTTT,CSADEGQGGITFF
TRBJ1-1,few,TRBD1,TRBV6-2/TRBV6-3,TGTGCCAGCGCTCCGGACAGGGGGTACGCTGAAGCTTTCTTT,CASAPDRGYAEAFF
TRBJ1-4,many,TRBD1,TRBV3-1,TGTGCCAGCAGCCATCTGACAGGGTCCGTTAATGAAAAACTGTTTTTT,CASSHLTGSVNEKLFF
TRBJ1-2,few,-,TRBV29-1,TGCAGCGTTGAAGACAATACTCAGTGGCAACTATATGGCTACACCTTC,CSVEDNTQWQLYGYTF
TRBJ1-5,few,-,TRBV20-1,TGCAGTGGGTCCGATAGCAATCAGCCCCAGCATTTT,CSGSDSNQPQHF
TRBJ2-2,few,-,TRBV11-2,TGTGCCAGCAGCTTTTGGGGGCCCGGGGAGCTGTTTTTT,CASSFWGPGELFF
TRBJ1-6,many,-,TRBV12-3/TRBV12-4,TGTGCCAGCAGTTGGGGGGGCGGAAATTCACCCCTCCACTTT,CASSWGGGNSPLHF
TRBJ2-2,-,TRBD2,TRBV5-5,TGTGCCAGCAGCTTATTCAGCGGGGACCTCACCGGGGAGCTGTTTTTT,CASSLFSGDLTGELFF
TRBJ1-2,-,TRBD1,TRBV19,TGTGCCAGTAGTATTACAGGGGCCCGTTGGAGAGACTATGGCTACACCTTC,CASSITGARWRDYGYTF
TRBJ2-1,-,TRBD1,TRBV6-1,TGTGCCAGCAGTCTGGACAGGGGATCCAATGAGCAGTTCTTC,CASSLDRGSNEQFF
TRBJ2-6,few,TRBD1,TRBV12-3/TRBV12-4,TGTGCCAGCAGGAGGACAGGGGATGGCTCTGGGGCCAACGTCCTGACTTTC,CASRRTGDGSGANVLTF
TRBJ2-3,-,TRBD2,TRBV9,TGTGCCAGCAGCGTAGCTAGCGGGCTCATAGATACGCAGTATTTT,CASSVASGLIDTQYF
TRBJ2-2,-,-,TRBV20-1,TGCAGTGTAGAGGCACAGTCGAACACCGGGGGGCTGTTTTTT,CSVEAQSNTGGLFF
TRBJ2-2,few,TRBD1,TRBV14,TGTGCCAGCAGCCCGAGACAGGGGGCAGACACCGGGGAGCTGTTTTTT,CASSPRQGADTGELFF
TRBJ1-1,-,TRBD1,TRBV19,TGTGCCAGTAGTGCCGGGACAGGGGGCGTAAACACTGAAGCTTTCTTT,CASSAGTGGVNTEAFF
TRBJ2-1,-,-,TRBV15,TGTGCCACCAGCAGAGGGGAGAGTTTCCCCTACAATGAGCAGTTCTTC,CATSRGESFPYNEQFF
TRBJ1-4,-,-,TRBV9,TGTGCCAGCAGCGTAGATGTCCGGAATGAAAAACTGTTTTTT,CASSVDVRNEKLFF
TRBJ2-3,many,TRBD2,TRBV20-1,TGCAGTGCTAGAGATCGCGTCGGGGGGGTTCATACGCAGTATTTT,CSARDRVGGVHTQYF
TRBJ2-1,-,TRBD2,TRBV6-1,TGTGCCAGCACGGGGGGGGGCCTATACAATGAGCAGTTCTTC,CASTGGGLYNEQFF
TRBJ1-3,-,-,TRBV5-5,TGTGCCAGCAGCTTGGATCCCCGGCAGACTACTGGAAACACCATATATTTT,CASSLDPRQTTGNTIYF
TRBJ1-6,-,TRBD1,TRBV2,TGTGCCACAACAGGGGACGAGATGGATAATTCACCCCTCCACTTT,CATTGDEMDNSPLHF
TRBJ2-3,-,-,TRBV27,TGTGCCAGCAAAGACGGAGGGCCCACAGATACGCAGTATTTT,CASKDGGPTDTQYF
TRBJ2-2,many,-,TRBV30,TGTGCCTGGAGTGCAAGGGGCGCCGGGGAGCTGTTTTTT,CAWSARGAGELFF
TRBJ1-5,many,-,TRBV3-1,TGTGCCAGCAGCCAAGACAGGGGCTCTAGCAATCAGCCCCAGCATTTT,CASSQDRGSSNQPQHF